The clone carrying this TCR beta chain has at least ten counts. Its antigen is unidentified. This sample is drawn from a study of identical twins. CDR3 length equals 14 residues. Between the trimmed V and J ends, which lost 0 bases and 9 bases, there was a span of 12 bases. Germline V gene sequence: CDR1 SEHNR, CDR2 FQNEAQ (reference sequence). TCRdb fed the 5' RACE reads into MiXCR, producing one record per CDR3 protein. This table has 310,000 or so distinct CDR3 sequences, roughly 10% appearing once. Study-wide findings and caveats: Analyses of zero insertions could be partly confounded by invariant MAIT and iNKT cells. Beta clonotypes that were abundant in cord blood contained fewer insertions, a pattern absent from memory repertoires.

These data were also reused for a study on yellow fever vaccine responses in identical twins. That report notes: Twins reportedly appeared to share part of their vaccine T cell response while keeping part individual.

The specimen was CD8+ T cells sorted from blood. This chain joins TRBV7-9 and TRBJ2-1; maybe TRBD1 (6 bases). The TCR was taken from a woman under 30 in good health. The CDR3 region has the DNA TGTGCCAGCAGCTTAGCCGAACAGGGCCCTGAGCAGTTCTTC. It translates to CASSLAEQGPEQFF. The variable domain in full, with the rest retrieved from reference TRBV7-9 and TRBJ2-1, is DTGVSQNPRHKITKRGQNVTFRCDPISEHNRLYWYRQTLGQGPEFLTYFQNEAQLEKSRLLSDRFSAERPKGSFSTLEIQRTEQGDSAMYLCASSLAEQGPEQFFGPGTRLTVL.